The 30 T cell receptor beta chains below all came from one sample that was sequenced in a study of T cell responses to AZD1222 COVID-19 vaccine. The table came from immunoSEQ multiplex PCR; TCRdb's copy has only in-frame clones and leaves some out. The data show about 160,000 clones, around 94% seen once. The sequences come from peripheral blood, collected on day 0 of AZD1222 vaccination. These receptors were collected from an adult in good health.

The count of this clone is one. The chain has TRBV4-2 and TRBJ2-5; 13 nucleotides match TRBD2. CDR3 length: 16 amino acids. CDR1 is LGHNA and CDR2 is YNFKEQ in the germline V gene. The trim removed 4 bases at V and 4 bases at J, leaving 6 bases unmatched. CDR3 bases: TGTGCCAGCAGCCCCAAGAGACTAGCGGGAGGAGAGACCCAGTACTTC. Translated: CASSPKRLAGGETQYF.

The chain carries TRBV18 and TRBJ1-2, with TRBD1 matching 9 bases. The CDR3 is made up of 14 amino acids. Looked up from germline, CDR1 is KGHSH and CDR2 is LQKENI. Trimming removed 6 bases from V and 3 bases from J; junction bases left unmatched: 5. CDR3 sequence reads: CASSDRTGDYGYTF. CDR3 DNA: TGTGCCAGCTCGGACCGGACAGGGGACTATGGCTACACCTTC.

This chain connects TRBV5-5 to TRBJ1-6; D is ambiguous. The CDR3 has 19 residues. Looked up from germline, CDR1 is SGHKS and CDR2 is YYEKEE (reference sequence). V lost 4 bases and J 0 bases, leaving 20 bases between the germline ends. The DNA for the CDR3 is TGTGCCAGCAGCCCCAGGCGGGGATACCTCAGCTCCTATAATTCACCCCTCCACTTT. This gives the protein CASSPRRGYLSSYNSPLHF.

This clone came up once. The gene calls are TRBV18 and TRBJ2-2; D is perhaps TRBD1 (6 bases). Germline V lookup: CDR1 KGHSH, CDR2 LQKENI. Trimming took off 4 bases at V and 8 bases at J, with 14 bases between the two ends. CDR3 length: 14 amino acids. The CDR3 loop reads CASSLRGREGELFF. CDR3 nucleotide sequence: TGTGCCAGCTCACTCAGGGGCCGCGAAGGGGAGCTGTTTTTT.

The count of this clone is one. The gene calls are TRBV3-1 (or the pseudogene TRBV3-2) and TRBJ2-3, with D possibly matching TRBD2 (6 bases). Germline V gives CDR1 LGHDT, CDR2 YNNKEL (reference sequence). Trimming shortened V by 2 bases and J by 7 bases, and 22 bases separated the two germline ends. CDR3 length: 17 residues. The CDR3, as DNA: TGTGCCAGCAGCCAACCCACTCTGTTGGGCGGGAACTATACGCAGTATTTT. Protein sequence: CASSQPTLLGGNYTQYF.

The rearrangement links TRBV19 to TRBJ2-1; D gene ambiguous. With 6 bases removed from V and 9 bases from J, the gap between germline ends came to 15 bases. Germline assignment: CDR1 LNHDA and CDR2 SQIVND (reference sequence). The CDR3 extends over 13 amino acids. For the CDR3, the DNA is TGTGCCAGTAGGCCCCCGAAAGGCACTGAGCAGTTCTTC. Amino acids: CASRPPKGTEQFF.

This chain uses TRBV7-3 with TRBJ2-3, with TRBD1 matching over 8 bases. This CDR3 has 17 amino acids. The germline V gene has CDR1 SGHTA and CDR2 FQGTGA. V shed 4 bases and J 1 base; nucleotides not matched to a gene: 10. The CDR3 nucleotides are TGTGCCAGCAGCTGGATCGGACAGGGAGCAGGCACAGATACGCAGTATTTT. Amino acids: CASSWIGQGAGTDTQYF.

The chain recombines TRBV19 with TRBJ1-1, with 10 bases matching TRBD1. Germline-derived CDR1 and CDR2 are LNHDA and SQIVND (reference sequence). The CDR3 contains 15 residues. Unmatched junction bases numbered 8, after V lost 6 bases and J lost 4 bases. The CDR3 DNA reads TGTGCCAGTAGCTACTCGACAGGGGGCGGCACTGAAGCTTTCTTT. It is translated as CASSYSTGGGTEAFF.

The chain joins TRBV7-2 to TRBJ2-7, with TRBD2 as a possible D gene (6 bases). The CDR3 sequence is 15 residues long. The ends were cut back, 1 base at V and 2 bases at J, with 12 bases in the middle. Germline CDR1 and CDR2: SGHTA and FQGNSA. CDR3 amino acids: CASSLDGGKTYEQYV. The CDR3 DNA is TGTGCCAGCAGCTTAGACGGCGGGAAAACCTACGAGCAGTACGTC.

The V gene is TRBV2, the J gene TRBJ2-1; no definite D call. V was trimmed by 7 bases and J by 2 bases, leaving 18 bases between them. The CDR3 loop spans 16 amino acids. Germline-derived CDR1 and CDR2 are SNHLY and FYNNEI. DNA for the CDR3: TGTGCCAGCACGGCCTCCACGGGCCTCGCCTACAATGAGCAGTTCTTC. Translation gives CASTASTGLAYNEQFF.

This clone was detected only a few times. The chain carries TRBV4-1 and TRBJ1-1, with D possibly matching TRBD1 (6 bases). Per germline, CDR1 MGHRA and CDR2 YSYEKL. Trimming removed 4 bases at V and 6 bases at J, with 12 bases between. This CDR3 contains 13 residues. As DNA, the CDR3 is TGCGCCAGCAGCCGAGGACAGCGGGCTGAAGCTTTCTTT. Protein sequence: CASSRGQRAEAFF.

The chain recombines TRBV7-2 with TRBJ1-3; no clear D. Germline CDR1 and CDR2: SGHTA and FQGNSA. The CDR3 loop spans 13 amino acids. V was pared by 5 bases and J by 0 bases, with 5 bases between. CDR3 residues: CASSRDSGNTIYF. The DNA of the CDR3 is TGTGCCAGCAGCCGGGACTCTGGAAACACCATATATTTT. Based on the CDR3 plus reference TRBV7-2 and TRBJ1-3, the full variable domain is GAGVSQSPSNKVTEKGKDVELRCDPISGHTALYWYRQSLGQGLEFLIYFQGNSAPDKSGLPSDRFSAERTGGSVSTLTIQRTQQEDSAVYLCASSRDSGNTIYFGEGSWLTVV.

In its sample, this clone was seen once. The rearrangement joins TRBV6-5 to TRBJ1-2, with no clear D. The length of the CDR3 is 13 residues. Deletions cut 6 bases from V and 4 bases from J, with 12 bases between. The V gene's germline CDR1 is MNHEY and CDR2 SVGAGI. The CDR3, as DNA: TGTGCCAGCAGAGATTCCGGGTTCTATGGCTACACCTTC. The encoded protein is CASRDSGFYGYTF.

Only a few counts were recorded for this clone. The V gene is TRBV3-1 (or the pseudogene TRBV3-2), the J gene TRBJ1-5; no clear D gene. With 0 bases removed from V and 6 bases from J, the gap between germline ends came to 6 bases. Per the germline V gene, CDR1 is LGHDT and CDR2 is YNNKEL (reference sequence). This CDR3 contains 13 residues. In nucleotides, the CDR3 is TGTGCCAGCAGCCAAGATGAGGTTCAGCCCCAGCATTTT. Translation: CASSQDEVQPQHF.

The J gene is TRBJ1-2, the V gene TRBV6-5; 9 bases are a match to TRBD1. V lost 9 bases and J lost 5; bases outside the gene matches: 7. This CDR3 has 13 residues. CDR1 MNHEY and CDR2 SVGAGI come from the germline V gene. Written as DNA, the CDR3 is TGTGCCAGTAGGGACAGGGTAGGGTATGGCTACACCTTC. It is translated as CASRDRVGYGYTF.

This chain joins TRBV20-1 and TRBJ2-7, with D possibly being TRBD1 (6 bases). CDR1 is DFQATT, CDR2 SNEGSKA, per germline (reference sequence). The length of the CDR3 is 11 residues. CDR3 coding DNA: TGCAGGGTCAGGGGCTCCTACGAGCAGTACGTC. Amino acids: CRVRGSYEQYV.

The rearrangement joins TRBV20-1 to TRBJ2-5; the D call may be TRBD1 or TRBD2 (5 bases each). Germline CDR1 is DFQATT and CDR2 is SNEGSKA (reference sequence). The CDR3 has 10 residues. The V and J ends lost 2 bases and 12 bases respectively, with 10 bases between them. The CDR3 nucleotides read TGCAGTGCTAGACGTGGGGGAGAGTACTTC. This codes for CSARRGGEYF.

V usage is TRBV24-1 and J usage is TRBJ2-1; 9 positions match TRBD2. This CDR3 has 15 residues. Germline assignment: CDR1 KGHDR and CDR2 SFDVKD. V lost 3 bases to trimming and J lost 6 bases; unmatched junction nucleotides: 5. Here the CDR3 reads CATSDISGSGNEQFF. The CDR3 bases are TGTGCCACCAGTGATATTAGCGGGAGTGGCAATGAGCAGTTCTTC.

V usage is TRBV5-5 and J usage is TRBJ2-5, with a weak D call TRBD2 (5 bases). The V gene lost 0 bases and the J gene lost 1 base, with 13 bases spanning the gap. This CDR3 spans 16 amino acids. CDR1 and CDR2 from the germline V gene are SGHKS and YYEKEE (reference sequence). CDR3 protein: CASSLDPAAIQETQYF. The CDR3 DNA follows: TGTGCCAGCAGCTTGGACCCAGCGGCAATCCAAGAGACCCAGTACTTC.

The chain has TRBV19 and TRBJ1-2; TRBD1 aligns across 9 bases. The V and J ends lost 4 bases and 4 bases, in that order; junction bases with no gene match: 7. Per the germline V gene, CDR1 is LNHDA and CDR2 is SQIVND (reference sequence). The CDR3 spans 15 residues. CDR3 loop: CASSSRQGGGYGYTF. CDR3 nucleotides: TGTGCCAGTAGTAGCCGACAGGGGGGTGGCTATGGCTACACCTTC. The entire variable domain, with the rest obtained from reference TRBV19 and TRBJ1-2, is as follows: DGGITQSPKYLFRKEGQNVTLSCEQNLNHDAMYWYRQDPGQGLRLIYYSQIVNDFQKGDIAEGYSVSREKKESFPLTVTSAQKNPTAFYLCASSSRQGGGYGYTFGSGTRLTVV.

The chain uses TRBV24-1 and TRBJ1-6, with D unclear. The V gene's germline CDR1 is KGHDR and CDR2 SFDVKD. This CDR3 is 17 amino acids long. V lost 1 base to trimming and J lost 3 bases, with 12 bases between them. The CDR3 nucleotides are TGTGCCACCAGTGATTTTAGGGATTGGAGCTATAATTCACCCCTCCACTTT. This encodes CATSDFRDWSYNSPLHF.

The chain links TRBV6-5 to TRBJ2-2; 9 bases align to TRBD1. The CDR3 has 15 residues. The J segment lost 7 bases and the V segment lost 5 bases, leaving 8 bases of the junction unmatched. Germline values: CDR1 MNHEY, CDR2 SVGAGI. The DNA of the CDR3 is TGTGCCAGCAGTAGGGACAGGGAAAGGATCGGGGAGCTGTTTTTT. Encoded protein: CASSRDRERIGELFF.

This sequence joins TRBV3-1 (or the pseudogene TRBV3-2) and TRBJ1-5, with no clear D. Germline V CDR1 and CDR2: LGHDT, YNNKEL (reference sequence). Between the trimmed V and J ends, which lost 1 base and 5 bases, there was a span of 9 bases. This CDR3 has 14 residues. Here the CDR3 reads CASSQAGGHQPQHF. The CDR3 DNA is TGTGCCAGCAGCCAAGCAGGCGGTCATCAGCCCCAGCATTTT.

V usage is TRBV5-6 and J usage is TRBJ1-1; D might be TRBD1 (6 bases). V gave up 3 bases and J gave up 5 bases, with 17 bases separating them. CDR1 and CDR2 from the germline V gene are SGHDT and YYEEEE. The CDR3 is 15 residues long. The CDR3 nucleotides read TGTGCCAGCAGCTGGGGGGGCCAGGGTGAGACTGAAGCTTTCTTT. It encodes CASSWGGQGETEAFF.

This chain links TRBV28 with TRBJ1-6, with D maybe TRBD1 (5 bases). CDR1 is MDHEN and CDR2 is SYDVKM in the germline V gene. The germline V and J ends were trimmed by 7 bases and 7 bases, with 14 bases remaining between them. The CDR3 has 14 residues. CDR3 DNA sequence: TGTGCCAGCACCCAGGGTATTTTGAATTCACCCCTCCACTTT. As protein: CASTQGILNSPLHF. Full variable domain (rest looked up from reference TRBV28 and TRBJ1-6): DVKVTQSSRYLVKRTGEKVFLECVQDMDHENMFWYRQDPGLGLRLIYFSYDVKMKEKGDIPEGYSVSREKKERFSLILESASTNQTSMYLCASTQGILNSPLHFGNGTRLTVT.

The chain carries TRBV3-1 (or the pseudogene TRBV3-2) and TRBJ2-5; 9 bases agree with TRBD2. Germline V gives CDR1 LGHDT, CDR2 YNNKEL (reference sequence). The CDR3 covers 15 residues. With 7 bases clipped from V and 2 bases from J, the junction kept 8 bases outside the gene matches. The CDR3 reads CASTRLAAGQETQYF. In DNA form, the CDR3 reads TGTGCCAGCACTAGACTAGCGGCAGGTCAAGAGACCCAGTACTTC.

The table lists this clone with a count of one. V usage is TRBV6-2 or TRBV6-3 and J usage is TRBJ2-7; weak D call: TRBD1 (5 bases). Per germline, CDR1 MNHEY and CDR2 SVGEGT. The CDR3 loop spans 12 amino acids. V was cut by 5 bases and J by 3 bases, with 8 bases left in between. The DNA of the CDR3 is TGTGCCAGCAGTGGGGCCGGCTACGAGCAGTACGTC. This codes for CASSGAGYEQYV.

This rearrangement joins TRBV27 to TRBJ2-1, with D perhaps matching TRBD2 (5 bases). The V end lost 9 bases, the J end lost 2 bases, and 14 bases lay between the germline ends. The CDR3 sequence is 14 residues long. CDR1 is MNHEY and CDR2 is SMNVEV in the germline V gene (reference sequence). The CDR3 is CASFGLDAYNEQFF. CDR3 coding DNA: TGTGCCAGTTTTGGACTGGACGCCTACAATGAGCAGTTCTTC.

The rearrangement uses TRBV19 and TRBJ1-5, with a possible D match to TRBD1 (5 bases). The germline CDR1 and CDR2 sequences are LNHDA and SQIVND (reference sequence). Trimming left V 3 bases short and J 7 bases short, with 10 bases between. The CDR3 consists of 13 residues. The chain's CDR3 is CASSIRQTQPQHF. For the CDR3, the DNA is TGTGCCAGTAGTATCCGACAGACCCAGCCCCAGCATTTT. The whole variable domain, remainder taken from reference TRBV19 and TRBJ1-5, is DGGITQSPKYLFRKEGQNVTLSCEQNLNHDAMYWYRQDPGQGLRLIYYSQIVNDFQKGDIAEGYSVSREKKESFPLTVTSAQKNPTAFYLCASSIRQTQPQHFGDGTRLSIL.

The chain has TRBV15 and TRBJ1-6; possible D gene TRBD1, 5 bases. Germline V lookup: CDR1 LNHNV, CDR2 YYDKDF (reference sequence). The V gene lost 0 bases and the J gene lost 11 bases, with 11 bases spanning the gap. The CDR3 is made up of 14 amino acids. The CDR3 spells CATSRDLTATPLHF. The DNA for the CDR3 is TGTGCCACCAGCAGAGATCTGACAGCTACACCCCTCCACTTT.